The 30 T cell receptor beta chains given below trace back to one sample, sequenced in a study of T cell repertoires in cytomegalovirus infection. No cognate antigen is known for these TCRs. TCRdb re-derived calls from the reads in MiXCR, one entry per CDR3 protein. The sample lists hundreds of thousands of distinct CDR3 sequences, approximately 46% seen once, with around two fifths in the top ten. The material sequenced was cultured PBMCs, taken from culture after CMV antigen stimulation. These receptors were obtained from a human donor in good health (CMV status not recorded). Some clones in this sample may be carry-over from other donors' samples.

This clonotype was counted a few times. The chain carries TRBV5-4 and TRBJ2-7; 7 bases map to TRBD2. Germline V gives CDR1 SGHNT, CDR2 YYREEE (reference sequence). The CDR3 covers 14 residues. J was trimmed by 2 bases and V by 7 bases; bases with no gene match: 9. The CDR3 region has the DNA TGTGCCAGCGGCCGGAGCGGGAATGCCTACGAGCAGTACTTC. It yields the protein CASGRSGNAYEQYF.

This clonotype has more than one count but fewer than ten. This rearrangement joins TRBV27 to TRBJ1-2; 9 bases are a match to TRBD1. Trimming removed 0 bases from V and 5 bases from J; junction bases left unmatched: 7. Germline-derived CDR1 and CDR2 are MNHEY and SMNVEV (reference sequence). The CDR3 covers 16 residues. The CDR3 region is CASSLSGLGQGYGYTF. CDR3 in DNA: TGTGCCAGCAGTTTATCGGGCCTTGGACAGGGGTATGGCTACACCTTC.

The genes are TRBV6-6 and TRBJ2-1; no clear D. The CDR3 extends over 13 amino acids. Trimming cost V 7 bases and J 6 bases, with 13 bases left between them. Per the germline V gene, CDR1 is MNHNY and CDR2 is SVGAGI (reference sequence). The CDR3 nucleotides read TGTGCCAGCATGATAGGACCGCCCAATGAGCAGTTCTTC. Its protein is CASMIGPPNEQFF.

The chain has TRBV29-1 and TRBJ1-1; D unclear. This CDR3 region has 10 residues. CDR1 and CDR2 (germline): SQVTM, ANQGSEA. The ends were cut back, 4 bases at V and 7 bases at J, with 7 bases in the middle. The CDR3 nucleotides are TGCAGCGTTGGGCCAGGTGAAGCTTTCTTT. This sequence encodes CSVGPGEAFF.

This clonotype was seen only a few times. The chain is built from TRBV7-2 and TRBJ2-7; 8 bases map to TRBD2. The CDR3 length is 15 residues. CDR1 and CDR2 from the germline V gene are SGHTA and FQGNSA. The V gene end was trimmed by 0 bases and the J gene end by 6 bases; junction bases not matched to a gene: 7. This CDR3 reads CASSLAMGLVPEQYF. The CDR3 DNA reads as TGTGCCAGCAGCTTAGCGATGGGACTAGTACCCGAGCAGTACTTC. Drawing the rest from reference TRBV7-2 and TRBJ2-7, the complete variable domain is GAGVSQSPSNKVTEKGKDVELRCDPISGHTALYWYRQSLGQGLEFLIYFQGNSAPDKSGLPSDRFSAERTGGSVSTLTIQRTQQEDSAVYLCASSLAMGLVPEQYFGPGTRLTVT.

This clonotype was observed a handful of times. J is TRBJ2-3 and V is TRBV5-4; weak D call: TRBD2 (6 bases). Germline V gene data show CDR1 as SGHNT and CDR2 as YYREEE (reference sequence). V gave up 4 bases and J gave up 5 bases, with 20 bases separating them. This CDR3 contains 16 residues. CDR3 loop: CASSPTWAGRGDTQYF. CDR3 nucleotides: TGTGCCAGCAGCCCTACCTGGGCGGGGCGGGGAGATACGCAGTATTTT.

The chain joins TRBV7-2 to TRBJ2-7; the match to TRBD2 covers 10 bases. J was trimmed by 4 bases and V by 5 bases; bases with no gene match: 8. Germline V gene data show CDR1 as SGHTA and CDR2 as FQGNSA. The CDR3 covers 15 residues. As DNA, the CDR3 is TGTGCCAGCAGCGAGCGGGAGGGTCGTTGGTACGAGCAGTACTTC. Its protein product is CASSEREGRWYEQYF. The variable domain in full, completed from reference TRBV7-2 and TRBJ2-7, reads GAGVSQSPSNKVTEKGKDVELRCDPISGHTALYWYRQSLGQGLEFLIYFQGNSAPDKSGLPSDRFSAERTGGSVSTLTIQRTQQEDSAVYLCASSEREGRWYEQYFGPGTRLTVT.

A word on this clonotype: At one of its ends the junction is not consistent with the germline gene, which may arise from a read error. This chain uses TRBV7-2 with TRBJ2-7; TRBD2 aligns across 10 bases. The germline V gene has CDR1 SGHTA and CDR2 FQGNSA. This CDR3 has 14 amino acids. CDR3 nucleotides: TGTGCCAGCAGCCCGGGACTAGCGATGGTGGCTGATACCTTC. Amino acid sequence: CASSPGLAMVADTF.

This rearrangement joins TRBV10-1 to TRBJ2-1; no reliable D call. CDR3 size: 14 residues. The ends were cut back, 2 bases at V and 7 bases at J, with 12 bases in the middle. Per germline, CDR1 WNHNN and CDR2 SYGVQD (reference sequence). CDR3 sequence reads: CASSERPTGNEQFF. The CDR3 DNA follows: TGCGCCAGCAGTGAGCGCCCCACGGGTAATGAGCAGTTCTTC.

This clonotype was observed many times. V gene TRBV7-2 combines with J gene TRBJ2-2; the match to TRBD1 covers 7 bases. The CDR3 covers 18 residues. Germline V gene sequence: CDR1 SGHTA, CDR2 FQGNSA. V lost 2 bases to trimming and J lost 1 base; unmatched junction nucleotides: 10. The CDR3: CASSLRLVGTENTGELFF. The CDR3 DNA reads as TGTGCCAGCAGCTTAAGACTTGTGGGGACAGAGAACACCGGGGAGCTGTTTTTT. Full variable domain (missing parts from reference TRBV7-2 and TRBJ2-2): GAGVSQSPSNKVTEKGKDVELRCDPISGHTALYWYRQSLGQGLEFLIYFQGNSAPDKSGLPSDRFSAERTGGSVSTLTIQRTQQEDSAVYLCASSLRLVGTENTGELFFGEGSRLTVL.

This clonotype was counted a few times. The rearrangement joins TRBV5-6 to TRBJ1-1; no clear D gene. This CDR3 contains 15 residues. The germline CDR1 and CDR2 sequences are SGHDT and YYEEEE. V was trimmed by 4 bases and J by 0 bases, leaving 13 bases between them. CDR3 DNA: TGTGCCAGCAGCCCGCTGACAAAAATGAACACTGAAGCTTTCTTT. It yields the protein CASSPLTKMNTEAFF.

The rearrangement links TRBV7-8 to TRBJ2-1; unclear D gene. Trimming took off 5 bases at V and 2 bases at J, with 10 bases between the two ends. The CDR3 is 14 amino acids. CDR1 SGHVS and CDR2 FQNEAQ come from the germline V gene. The CDR3 coding sequence is TGTGCCAGCAGCCCCATTCGACCCTACAATGAGCAGTTCTTC. Residues: CASSPIRPYNEQFF. Together with reference TRBV7-8 and TRBJ2-1, the CDR3 gives the full variable domain: GAGVSQSPRYKVAKRGQDVALRCDPISGHVSLFWYQQALGQGPEFLTYFQNEAQLDKSGLPSDRFFAERPEGSVSTLKIQRTQQEDSAVYLCASSPIRPYNEQFFGPGTRLTVL.

The gene calls are TRBV11-2 and TRBJ2-2, with D tentatively TRBD2 (5 bases). V lost 1 base to trimming and J lost 2 bases, with 14 bases between them. Germline-derived CDR1 and CDR2 are SGHAT and FQNNGV. The CDR3 sequence is 17 residues long. The CDR3 sequence is CASSLGTWERNTGELFF. The DNA for the CDR3 is TGTGCCAGCAGCTTAGGGACGTGGGAGCGTAACACCGGGGAGCTGTTTTTT.

This clonotype was observed a handful of times. The chain links TRBV7-8 to TRBJ1-4; no clear D. The CDR3 runs to 14 residues. Trimming took 7 bases from V and 8 from J, leaving 17 bases between them. Germline V CDR1 and CDR2: SGHVS, FQNEAQ. CDR3 bases: TGTGCCAGCATCCCGGATAAGGGCAGGGAAAAACTGTTTTTT. Translated, it gives CASIPDKGREKLFF.

In this sample, this clonotype turned up many times. For the CDR3, the DNA is TGTGCCAGCAGCTTAGTAATAGGTCCAGCCGGGCAGTTCTTC. Its translation: CASSLVIGPAGQFF. The gene calls are TRBV7-2 and TRBJ2-1, with D unresolved. The CDR3 loop spans 14 amino acids. V lost 1 base and J lost 12, with 16 bases in between. Germline CDR1 is SGHTA and CDR2 is FQGNSA.

The rearrangement joins TRBV7-3 to TRBJ2-3; 10 bases align to TRBD2. CDR3 length equals 17 residues. V lost 6 bases to trimming and J lost 4 bases; unmatched junction nucleotides: 13. The germline gives CDR1 SGHTA, CDR2 FQGTGA. CDR3 residues: CASRPTWTSGSADTQYF. The CDR3 DNA reads TGTGCCAGCAGGCCAACGTGGACTAGCGGTTCCGCAGATACGCAGTATTTT. Combining the CDR3 with reference TRBV7-3 and TRBJ2-3 gives the whole variable domain GAGVSQTPSNKVTEKGKYVELRCDPISGHTALYWYRQSLGQGPEFLIYFQGTGAADDSGLPNDRFFAVRPEGSVSTLKIQRTERGDSAVYLCASRPTWTSGSADTQYFGPGTRLTVL.

The chain is built from TRBV20-1 and TRBJ2-3; TRBD1 aligns across 7 bases. The CDR3 has 14 amino acids. Germline V gene lookup returns CDR1 DFQATT and CDR2 SNEGSKA (reference sequence). With V trimmed by 5 bases and J by 1 base, 6 bases remained unmatched. The DNA of the CDR3 is TGCAGTGCTGCCCGGGACAGAGGCACAGATACGCAGTATTTT. Its translation is CSAARDRGTDTQYF.

Only a few counts were recorded for this clonotype. CDR3: CASSRSGTGTYEQYF. The CDR3 DNA is TGTGCCAGCAGCCGTAGCGGGACGGGTACCTACGAGCAGTACTTC. This chain uses TRBV7-2 with TRBJ2-7; TRBD2 matches 8 bases. J lost 2 bases, V lost 5 bases, and 8 bases had no gene match. Germline CDR1 SGHTA, CDR2 FQGNSA. There are 15 residues in the CDR3.

The count of this clonotype is one. The chain is built from TRBV11-1 and TRBJ1-1; TRBD1 agrees at 9 bases. The V and J ends lost 5 bases and 6 bases, in that order; junction bases with no gene match: 7. CDR3 length: 14 residues. Germline loops: CDR1 SGHAT, CDR2 FQDESV (reference sequence). The CDR3 here is CASSNTGGGPEAFF. CDR3 bases: TGTGCCAGCAGCAATACAGGGGGCGGCCCTGAAGCTTTCTTT.

As regards this clonotype: A junction end diverges from the germline sequence, so it may reflect a read error. The chain recombines TRBV2 with TRBJ2-2; D may match TRBD1 or TRBD2 (5 bases each). This CDR3 spans 15 amino acids. The V gene's germline CDR1 is SNHLY and CDR2 FYNNEI. This CDR3 is CASREGTVRAGKLFF. In DNA form, the CDR3 reads TGTGCCAGCAGAGAAGGGACCGTCCGGGCCGGGAAGCTGTTTTTT.

This rearrangement joins TRBV6-2 or TRBV6-3 to TRBJ1-1; TRBD1 matches 7 bases. Unmatched junction bases numbered 11, after V lost 2 bases and J lost 5 bases. Germline V gives CDR1 MNHEY, CDR2 SVGEGT. CDR3 size: 16 residues. CDR3 coding DNA: TGTGCCAGCAGTTACCCCCGTCGACAGGGCCGGACTGAAGCTTTCTTT. This gives the protein CASSYPRRQGRTEAFF.

This clonotype was detected only a few times. V is TRBV10-3 and J is TRBJ2-1; 7 bases fit TRBD1. This CDR3 has 14 residues. Losses at the gene ends were 8 bases for V and 8 bases for J; bases not matched to a gene: 12. Germline-derived CDR1 and CDR2 are ENHRY and SYGVKD. The CDR3: CAIGQVTFTHEQFF. CDR3 DNA sequence: TGTGCCATCGGACAGGTTACTTTCACCCATGAGCAGTTCTTC.

The chain links TRBV12-3 or TRBV12-4 to TRBJ2-7, with a tentative D call TRBD1 (5 bases). This CDR3 comprises 15 residues. V was pared by 3 bases and J by 3 bases, with 15 bases between. The CDR3 DNA reads TGTGCCAGCAGTTTTAAGACAGCCCTCATCTACGAGCAGTACTTC. Translation: CASSFKTALIYEQYF.

A few counts support this clonotype. V usage is TRBV7-2 and J usage is TRBJ2-4; D is uncertain. Deletions cut 0 bases from V and 5 bases from J, with 5 bases between. Germline CDR1 is SGHTA and CDR2 is FQGNSA. The CDR3 has 13 residues. The CDR3 sequence is CASSLAQENIQYF. CDR3 in DNA: TGTGCCAGCAGCTTAGCTCAGGAAAACATTCAGTACTTC.

The chain combines TRBV5-4 with TRBJ2-5; 12 bases map to TRBD2. CDR1 is SGHNT and CDR2 is YYREEE in the germline V gene (reference sequence). With V trimmed by 6 bases and J by 4 bases, 10 bases remained unmatched. The CDR3 runs 16 residues. The CDR3 reads CASTIRTSGTVETQYF. The CDR3, as DNA: TGTGCCAGCACCATCCGGACTAGCGGGACGGTAGAGACCCAGTACTTC.

The rearrangement joins TRBV2 to TRBJ1-1, with D tentatively TRBD1 (5 bases). The germline V and J ends were trimmed by 1 base and 5 bases, with 14 bases remaining between them. The CDR3 is 15 residues long. Per germline, CDR1 SNHLY and CDR2 FYNNEI. The CDR3 loop reads CASSEGLGRRTEAFF. CDR3 coding DNA: TGTGCCAGCAGTGAAGGTCTGGGGCGCAGGACTGAAGCTTTCTTT.

The chain is built from TRBV6-6 and TRBJ1-5; a possible D gene is TRBD1 (5 bases). The germline V gene has CDR1 MNHNY and CDR2 SVGAGI (reference sequence). Trimming removed 5 bases from V and 16 bases from J, with 18 bases in between. This CDR3 contains 12 residues. CDR3 residues: CASSDTDIGRHF. Here the CDR3 DNA reads TGTGCCAGCAGTGACACGGACATCGGGCGACATTTT.

This clonotype was detected many times. This chain links TRBV7-2 with TRBJ1-2, with 7 bases aligning to TRBD1. CDR3 length equals 14 residues. Germline V gene lookup returns CDR1 SGHTA and CDR2 FQGNSA. The trim removed 5 bases at V and 4 bases at J, leaving 7 bases unmatched. CDR3 sequence: CASSLLQGSYGYTF. In DNA form, the CDR3 reads TGTGCCAGCAGCCTACTACAGGGGAGCTATGGCTACACCTTC. Complete variable domain (other parts from reference TRBV7-2 and TRBJ1-2): GAGVSQSPSNKVTEKGKDVELRCDPISGHTALYWYRQSLGQGLEFLIYFQGNSAPDKSGLPSDRFSAERTGGSVSTLTIQRTQQEDSAVYLCASSLLQGSYGYTFGSGTRLTVV.

The chain carries TRBV7-3 and TRBJ2-5; D may be TRBD1 (6 bases). There are 15 residues in the CDR3. V was shortened by 2 bases and J by 4 bases, with 14 bases between the two germline ends. Germline V gives CDR1 SGHTA, CDR2 FQGTGA. CDR3 region: CASSLAQLRGETQYF. The CDR3 bases are TGTGCCAGCAGCTTAGCCCAACTCAGGGGAGAGACCCAGTACTTC.

The V gene is TRBV7-9, the J gene TRBJ2-5, with D tentatively TRBD1 or TRBD2 (5 bases each). Trimming took 3 bases from V and 4 from J, leaving 12 bases between them. Germline CDR1 SEHNR, CDR2 FQNEAQ (reference sequence). The CDR3 length is 14 residues. CDR3: CASSFGTVRETQYF. CDR3 bases: TGTGCCAGCAGCTTTGGGACGGTGCGAGAGACCCAGTACTTC.